Here is one T cell receptor beta chain with its context. Its antigen is still unknown. No clone much larger than this one lies a single base away; base qualities are absent. The entry originates in a study of shared clonotypes between healthy human individuals (dated by TCRdb to 2018 to 2021). Notes on the research overall: The cohort comprised a couple of women and a few men aged 18 to 49 years. Per donor, three plates each were used for CD4 naive and CD4 memory, two for CD8 naive, and one for CD8 memory. To increase sequencing depth and limit assay-specific biases, different laboratories used diverse techniques to prepare libraries and sequence TCR repertoires. Blood TCR repertoires of about five healthy adults were deeply sequenced to estimate repertoire size and the extent of clonotype sharing between individuals. Between about 0.94 and 8.9 billion PBMCs per donor were obtained by leukapheresis.

TCR CDR3 regions were amplified from genomic DNA by multiplex PCR using the deep immunoSEQ assay. Genomic DNA extracted from each cell subset was distributed evenly over all wells of several immunoSEQ 96-well plates, and each plate served as one replicate. For sorted subsets, each replicate PCR was loaded with roughly 200 ng genomic DNA, equivalent to approximately 33,000 T cell genomes. The purified libraries were quantified using a Qubit 3.0 fluorometer, sized with a Bioanalyzer 2100, and then quantified again using the KAPA Library Quantification kit. Each immunoSEQ 96-well plate was sequenced on its own single-read 150-cycle Illumina NextSeq 550 flow cell. The study's processing was this. Because the immunoSEQ output held only junctional sequences and lacked quality scores, the filtering could not match the filtering applied to full-length reads. To assign V/J genes and CDR3, sequences were annotated against IMGT germline references using PyIR, a Python wrapper for IgBLAST v1.9. Reads with weak V/J assignments (E-value above 1e-6), missing CDR3, stop codons, out-of-frame junctions, or ambiguous translated residues were removed. V3J clonotypes were defined as sequences sharing the same inferred V gene, J gene, and CDR3 amino acid sequence. To compute the percentage overlap between repertoires, the number of shared unique clonotypes was divided by the size of the smaller repertoire. Three approaches were used to assess repertoire richness: RTK rarefaction, the Chao1 estimator, and Recon v2.1 estimates of unobserved clonotypes. For all TCRbeta clonotypes obtained by the gDNA method from a few donors, generation probabilities were computed with OLGA. TCRdb took over this immuneACCESS table, retaining in-frame rearrangements with V and J assigned. Such tables are incomplete; in checked studies, under half of the missing clones stem from an unresolved V gene, and the remainder is unexplained. V, J and clone size are those of that table, while D and trimming were read from the DNA. This sample comprises millions of clones, approximately 95% of them detected only once. In total, the top ten clones hold about 0.41% of the sample.

Reading the germline V gene (reference sequence) gives CDR1 WNHNN and CDR2 SYGVQD. The CDR3 measures 13 amino acids from cysteine to phenylalanine. The DNA shown is the 39-base CDR3, in frame from base 1. Deletion took 5 bases off V and 1 base off J, with a span of 9 bases between the germline ends. The donors were healthy, HIV-negative adults with no recently reported acute infections or vaccinations. Every donor was a Caucasian adult living in Nashville, Tennessee, USA. CD4+ T cells were enriched by magnetic negative selection, after which naive cells were positively selected on CD45RA and the negative fraction was taken as the memory subset. Blood was collected by leukapheresis, and PBMCs were isolated by Ficoll-Histopaque density gradient centrifugation and then cryopreserved in liquid nitrogen vapor phase. Purity and quantity of every magnetically sorted T cell population were checked by analytical flow cytometry. Each sorted fraction had its genomic DNA isolated and then quantified by UV absorbance on a Nanodrop 2000c.

Results the study describes overall, beyond this receptor: Pairwise subsampling indicated that sequencing depth was expected to affect the degree of clonotype sharing among donors. Sampling was restricted to blood, and TCR repertoires in tissue are likely to differ from TCR repertoires in blood. About 5% of naive CD4, 3.5% of naive CD8, 2.3% of memory CD4, and less than 0.45% of memory CD8 clonotypes were shared across several donors. Incomplete sequencing was indicated by rarefaction of sorted-subset datasets, despite the large sequencing depth. The small number of donors limited the genetic and exposure-history diversity represented. Estimated clonotype richness was generally larger for naive than for memory subsets. Clonotypes shared by all four sorted-subset donors showed higher generation probabilities than non-shared clonotypes.

The clonotype comes from a man aged 18 to 35 in good health. Some clones in this sample may be carry-over from other donors' samples. The chain links TRBV10-1 with TRBJ2-7; the D gene is perhaps TRBD2, on 6 matching bases. The specimen was naive CD4+ T cells from PBMCs. The sample's cell subset or site, from its label and the paper: CD45RA+ positively selected. The CDR3 loop reads CASSRGTSYEQYF. The nucleotide sequence is given as TGCGCCAGCAGTCGAGGGACTTCCTACGAGCAGTACTTC.